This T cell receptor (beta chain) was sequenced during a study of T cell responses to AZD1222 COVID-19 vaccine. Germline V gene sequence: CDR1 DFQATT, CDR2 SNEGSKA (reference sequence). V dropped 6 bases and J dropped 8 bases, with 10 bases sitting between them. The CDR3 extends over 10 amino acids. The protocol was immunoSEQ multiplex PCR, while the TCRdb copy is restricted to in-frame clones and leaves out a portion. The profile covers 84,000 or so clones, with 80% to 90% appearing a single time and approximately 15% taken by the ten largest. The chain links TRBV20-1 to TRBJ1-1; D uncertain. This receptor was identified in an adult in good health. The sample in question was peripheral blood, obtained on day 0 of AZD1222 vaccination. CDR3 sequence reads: CSAKLWEAFF. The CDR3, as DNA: TGCAGTGCCAAGCTGTGGGAAGCTTTCTTT.